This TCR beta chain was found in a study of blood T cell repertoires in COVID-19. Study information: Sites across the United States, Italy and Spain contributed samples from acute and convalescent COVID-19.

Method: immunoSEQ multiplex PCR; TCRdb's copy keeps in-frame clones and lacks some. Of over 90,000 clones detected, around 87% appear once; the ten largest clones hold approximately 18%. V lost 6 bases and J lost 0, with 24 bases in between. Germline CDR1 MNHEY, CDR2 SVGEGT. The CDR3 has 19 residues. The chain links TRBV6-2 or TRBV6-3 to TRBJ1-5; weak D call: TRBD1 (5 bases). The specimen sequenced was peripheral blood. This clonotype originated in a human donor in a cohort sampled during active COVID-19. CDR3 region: CASSQPSSRYRYSNQPQHF. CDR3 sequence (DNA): TGTGCCAGCAGCCAGCCCTCTTCCCGGTACAGGTATAGCAATCAGCCCCAGCATTTT.